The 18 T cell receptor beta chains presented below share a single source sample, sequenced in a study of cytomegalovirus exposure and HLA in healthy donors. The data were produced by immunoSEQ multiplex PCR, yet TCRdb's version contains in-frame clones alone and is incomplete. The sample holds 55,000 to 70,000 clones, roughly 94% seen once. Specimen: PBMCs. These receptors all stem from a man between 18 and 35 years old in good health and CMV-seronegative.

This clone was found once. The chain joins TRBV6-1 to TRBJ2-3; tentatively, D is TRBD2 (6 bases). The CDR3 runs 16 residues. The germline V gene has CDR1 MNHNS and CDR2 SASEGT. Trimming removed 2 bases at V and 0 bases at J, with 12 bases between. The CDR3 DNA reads TGTGCCAGCAGTGAAAGGCGGGGATTCAGCACAGATACGCAGTATTTT. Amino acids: CASSERRGFSTDTQYF.

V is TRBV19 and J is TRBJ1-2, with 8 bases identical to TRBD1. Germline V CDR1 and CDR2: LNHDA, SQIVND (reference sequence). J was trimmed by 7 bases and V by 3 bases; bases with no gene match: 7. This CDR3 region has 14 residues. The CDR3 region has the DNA TGTGCCAGTAGTATGGACAGGGATTACGGTGGCTACACCTTC. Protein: CASSMDRDYGGYTF.

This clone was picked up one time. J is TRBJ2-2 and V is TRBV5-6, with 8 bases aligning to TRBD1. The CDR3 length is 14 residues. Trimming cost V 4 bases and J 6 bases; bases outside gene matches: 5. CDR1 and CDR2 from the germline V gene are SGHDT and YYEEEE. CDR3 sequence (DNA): TGTGCCAGCAGCGGACAGGGCTTCGCCGGGGAGCTGTTTTTT. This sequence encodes CASSGQGFAGELFF. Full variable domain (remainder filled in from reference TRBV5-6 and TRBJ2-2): DAGVTQSPTHLIKTRGQQVTLRCSPKSGHDTVSWYQQALGQGPQFIFQYYEEEERQRGNFPDRFSGHQFPNYSSELNVNALLLGDSALYLCASSGQGFAGELFFGEGSRLTVL.

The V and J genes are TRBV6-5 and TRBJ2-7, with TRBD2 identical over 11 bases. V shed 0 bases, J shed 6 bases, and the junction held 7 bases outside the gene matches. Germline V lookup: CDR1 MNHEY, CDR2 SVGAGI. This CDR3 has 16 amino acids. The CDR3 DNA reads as TGTGCCAGCAGTTACTCGACAGGACTAGCGGGCCGCGAGCAGTACTTC. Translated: CASSYSTGLAGREQYF.

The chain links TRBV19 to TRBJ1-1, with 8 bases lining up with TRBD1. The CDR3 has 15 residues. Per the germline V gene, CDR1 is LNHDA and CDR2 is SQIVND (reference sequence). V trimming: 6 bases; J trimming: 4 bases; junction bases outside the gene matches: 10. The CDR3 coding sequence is TGTGCCAGTAGAACGAGCCGACAGGGGTTCACTGAAGCTTTCTTT. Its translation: CASRTSRQGFTEAFF.

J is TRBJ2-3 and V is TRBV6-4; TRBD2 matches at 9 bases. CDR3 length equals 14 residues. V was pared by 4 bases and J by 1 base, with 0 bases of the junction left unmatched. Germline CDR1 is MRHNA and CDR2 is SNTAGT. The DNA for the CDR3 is TGTGCCAGCAGTGGGACTAGCGGCACAGATACGCAGTATTTT. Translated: CASSGTSGTDTQYF.

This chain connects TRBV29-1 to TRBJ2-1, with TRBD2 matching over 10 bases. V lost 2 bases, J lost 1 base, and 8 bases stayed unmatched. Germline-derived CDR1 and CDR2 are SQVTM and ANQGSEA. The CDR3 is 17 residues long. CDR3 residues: CSVEMGLAGDSYNEQFF. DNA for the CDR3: TGCAGCGTTGAAATGGGTCTAGCGGGAGATTCCTACAATGAGCAGTTCTTC.

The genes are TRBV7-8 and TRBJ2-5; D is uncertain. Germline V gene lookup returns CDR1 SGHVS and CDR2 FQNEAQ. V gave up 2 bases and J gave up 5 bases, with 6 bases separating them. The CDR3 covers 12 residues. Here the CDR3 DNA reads TGTGCCAGCAGCTTAAATCGGGAGACCCAGTACTTC. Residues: CASSLNRETQYF. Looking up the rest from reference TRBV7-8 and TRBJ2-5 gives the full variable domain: GAGVSQSPRYKVAKRGQDVALRCDPISGHVSLFWYQQALGQGPEFLTYFQNEAQLDKSGLPSDRFFAERPEGSVSTLKIQRTQQEDSAVYLCASSLNRETQYFGPGTRLLVL.

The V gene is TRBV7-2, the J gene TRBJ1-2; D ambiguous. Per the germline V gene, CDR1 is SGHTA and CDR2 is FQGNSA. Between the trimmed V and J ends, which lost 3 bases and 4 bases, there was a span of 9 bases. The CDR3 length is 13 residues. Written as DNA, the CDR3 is TGTGCCAGCAGCTTGGACGGAGGCTATGGCTACACCTTC. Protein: CASSLDGGYGYTF.

The chain's CDR3 is CASSEGAGLNTEAFF. CDR3 DNA: TGTGCCAGCAGTGAAGGGGCCGGACTAAACACTGAAGCTTTCTTT. The chain is built from TRBV2 and TRBJ1-1, with D hard to call. The CDR3 consists of 15 residues. The germline V gene has CDR1 SNHLY and CDR2 FYNNEI. Trimming took off 1 base at V and 2 bases at J, with 11 bases between the two ends.

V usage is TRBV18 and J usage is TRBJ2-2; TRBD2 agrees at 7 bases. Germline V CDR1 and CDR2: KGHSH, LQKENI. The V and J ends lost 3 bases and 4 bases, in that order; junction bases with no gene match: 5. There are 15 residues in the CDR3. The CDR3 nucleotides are TGTGCCAGCTCACCGACTAGCCCGTTCACCGGGGAGCTGTTTTTT. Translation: CASSPTSPFTGELFF.

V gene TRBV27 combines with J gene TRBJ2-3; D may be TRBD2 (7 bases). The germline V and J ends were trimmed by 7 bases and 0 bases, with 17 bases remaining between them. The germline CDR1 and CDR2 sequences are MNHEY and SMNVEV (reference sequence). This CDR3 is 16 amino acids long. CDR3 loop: CASTLFGGASTDTQYF. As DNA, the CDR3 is TGTGCCAGCACTCTTTTTGGGGGGGCTAGCACAGATACGCAGTATTTT.

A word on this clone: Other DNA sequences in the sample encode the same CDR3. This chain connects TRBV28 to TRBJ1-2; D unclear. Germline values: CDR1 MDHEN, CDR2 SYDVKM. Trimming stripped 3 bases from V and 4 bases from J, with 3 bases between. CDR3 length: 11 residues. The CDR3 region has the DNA TGTGCCAGCAGTTTCGGCTATGGCTACACCTTC. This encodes CASSFGYGYTF.

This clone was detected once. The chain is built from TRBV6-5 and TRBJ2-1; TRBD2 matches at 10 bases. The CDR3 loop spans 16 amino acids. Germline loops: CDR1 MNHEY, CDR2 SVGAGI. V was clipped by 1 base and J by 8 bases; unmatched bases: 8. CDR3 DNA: TGTGCCAGCAGTTACTATCCTAGCGGGAGTCGCGATGAGCAGTTCTTC. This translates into CASSYYPSGSRDEQFF.

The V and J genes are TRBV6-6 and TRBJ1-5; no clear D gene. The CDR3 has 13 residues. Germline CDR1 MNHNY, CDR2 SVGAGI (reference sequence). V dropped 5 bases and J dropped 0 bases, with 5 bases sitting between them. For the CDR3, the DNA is TGTGCCAGCAGTCGGGGTAGCAATCAGCCCCAGCATTTT. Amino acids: CASSRGSNQPQHF.

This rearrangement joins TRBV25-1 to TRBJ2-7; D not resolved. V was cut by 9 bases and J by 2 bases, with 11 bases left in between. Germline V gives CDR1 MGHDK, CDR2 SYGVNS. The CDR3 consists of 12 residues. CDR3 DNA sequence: TGTGCCAGTTCCACAGATACCTACGAGCAGTACTTC. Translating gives CASSTDTYEQYF.

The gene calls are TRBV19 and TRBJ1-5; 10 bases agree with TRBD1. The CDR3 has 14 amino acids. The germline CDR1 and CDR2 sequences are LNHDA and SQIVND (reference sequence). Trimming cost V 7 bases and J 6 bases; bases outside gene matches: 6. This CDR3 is CASTGTGESQPQHF. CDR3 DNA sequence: TGTGCCAGTACCGGGACAGGGGAAAGTCAGCCCCAGCATTTT.

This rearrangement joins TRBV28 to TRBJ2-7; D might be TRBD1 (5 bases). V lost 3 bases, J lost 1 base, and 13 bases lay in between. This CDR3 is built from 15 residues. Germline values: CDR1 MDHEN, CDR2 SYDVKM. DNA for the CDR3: TGTGCCAGCAGTTTGACAGCCAGTTGGTCCTACGAGCAGTACTTC. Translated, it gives CASSLTASWSYEQYF.